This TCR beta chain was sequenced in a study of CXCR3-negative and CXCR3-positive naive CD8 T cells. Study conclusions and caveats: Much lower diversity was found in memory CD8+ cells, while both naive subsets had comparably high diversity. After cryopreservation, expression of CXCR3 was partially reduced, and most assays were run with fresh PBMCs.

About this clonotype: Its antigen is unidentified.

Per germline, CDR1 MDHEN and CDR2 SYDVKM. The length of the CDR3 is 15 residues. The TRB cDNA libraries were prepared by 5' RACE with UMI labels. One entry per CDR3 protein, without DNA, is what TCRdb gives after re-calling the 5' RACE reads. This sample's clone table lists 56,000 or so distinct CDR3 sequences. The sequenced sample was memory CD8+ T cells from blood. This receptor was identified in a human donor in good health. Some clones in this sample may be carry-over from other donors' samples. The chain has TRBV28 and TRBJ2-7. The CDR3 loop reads CASSLFLRDSYEQYF.